Listed below are T cell receptor beta chains from one sample, sequenced in a study of T cells in Graves' hyperthyroidism and ophthalmopathy. MiXCR was run by TCRdb on the multiplex PCR reads, yielding one entry per CDR3 protein. This table has around 290,000 distinct CDR3 sequences, 15% to 20% appearing once. The sequencing input was blood. These TCRs come from a woman in her sixties with Graves' ophthalmopathy. Both conserved end residues are part of each CDR3. The D gene is left open where the match is weak. Where a row states a size, it is once, few, many or the class of an expanded clone; other rows omit it.

J gene: TRBJ2-2; clone size: -; D gene: -; V gene: TRBV7-8; CDR3 protein: CASSLVRGRGGELFF; CDR3 DNA: TGTGCCAGCAGCTTAGTTCGGGGGCGAGGCGGGGAGCTGTTTTTT
J gene: TRBJ1-2; clone size: few; D gene: TRBD1; V gene: TRBV6-1; CDR3 protein: CASSSTGQGASGYTF; CDR3 DNA: TGTGCCAGCAGTTCGACGGGACAGGGGGCGTCCGGCTACACCTTC
J gene: TRBJ2-7; clone size: many; D gene: -; V gene: TRBV29-1; CDR3 protein: CSSVGDSYEQYF; CDR3 DNA: TGCAGCTCCGTCGGGGACTCCTACGAGCAGTACTTC
J gene: TRBJ2-1; clone size: -; D gene: TRBD2; V gene: TRBV7-2; CDR3 protein: CASSLGGLAGAHNEQFF; CDR3 DNA: TGTGCCAGCAGCTTAGGTGGACTAGCGGGAGCGCACAATGAGCAGTTCTTC
J gene: TRBJ2-7; clone size: many; D gene: TRBD1; V gene: TRBV29-1; CDR3 protein: CSAVPGTVVSEQYF; CDR3 DNA: TGCAGCGCGGTTCCCGGGACAGTTGTTTCTGAGCAGTACTTC
J gene: TRBJ1-1; clone size: few; D gene: -; V gene: TRBV29-1; CDR3 protein: CSVSLSGPNTEAFF; CDR3 DNA: TGCAGCGTTTCTTTATCCGGACCGAACACTGAAGCTTTCTTT
J gene: TRBJ2-3; clone size: many; D gene: -; V gene: TRBV3-1; CDR3 protein: CASSQIQAGTQYF; CDR3 DNA: TGTGCCAGCAGCCAGATACAGGCAGGTACGCAGTATTTT
J gene: TRBJ2-7; clone size: -; D gene: TRBD2; V gene: TRBV11-2; CDR3 protein: CASSLDSGGAYEQYF; CDR3 DNA: TGTGCCAGCAGCTTAGATAGCGGGGGGGCCTACGAGCAGTACTTC
J gene: TRBJ2-7; clone size: many; D gene: -; V gene: TRBV5-1; CDR3 protein: CASSLRELSYEQYF; CDR3 DNA: TGCGCCAGCAGCTTGAGGGAGCTCTCCTACGAGCAGTACTTC
J gene: TRBJ1-2; clone size: many; D gene: TRBD1; V gene: TRBV18; CDR3 protein: CASSQTLGTANYGYTF; CDR3 DNA: TGTGCCAGCTCACAGACGCTTGGGACAGCTAACTATGGCTACACCTTC
J gene: TRBJ2-1; clone size: many; D gene: -; V gene: TRBV7-2; CDR3 protein: CASSSDPNYNEQFF; CDR3 DNA: TGTGCCAGCAGTTCGGACCCGAACTACAATGAGCAGTTCTTC
J gene: TRBJ1-1; clone size: few; D gene: TRBD1; V gene: TRBV12-5; CDR3 protein: CASGLTRQGAYKAFF; CDR3 DNA: TGTGCTAGTGGTTTGACCCGGCAGGGGGCCTACAAAGCTTTCTTT
J gene: TRBJ2-5; clone size: many; D gene: -; V gene: TRBV3-1; CDR3 protein: CASSRGPGETQYF; CDR3 DNA: TGTGCCAGCAGTCGTGGACCTGGGGAGACCCAGTACTTC
J gene: TRBJ2-5; clone size: -; D gene: -; V gene: TRBV24-1; CDR3 protein: CATSRSGVETQYF; CDR3 DNA: TGTGCCACCAGTCGATCAGGGGTCGAGACCCAGTACTTC
J gene: TRBJ1-2; clone size: many; D gene: -; V gene: TRBV5-1; CDR3 protein: CASSLDPGLAYGYTF; CDR3 DNA: TGCGCCAGCAGCTTGGACCCAGGCCTGGCCTATGGCTACACCTTC
J gene: TRBJ2-1; clone size: few; D gene: TRBD2; V gene: TRBV20-1; CDR3 protein: CSARVIPGGDEQFF; CDR3 DNA: TGCAGTGCTAGAGTAATTCCCGGGGGGGATGAGCAGTTCTTC
J gene: TRBJ2-5; clone size: -; D gene: TRBD2; V gene: TRBV7-2; CDR3 protein: CASSPGTSGGAETQYF; CDR3 DNA: TGTGCCAGCAGCCCCGGGACTAGCGGGGGGGCGGAGACCCAGTACTTC
J gene: TRBJ2-2; clone size: many; D gene: -; V gene: TRBV12-3/TRBV12-4; CDR3 protein: CASTVKRQRNTGELFF; CDR3 DNA: TGTGCCAGCACAGTGAAAAGACAGAGGAACACCGGGGAGCTGTTTTTT
J gene: TRBJ2-7; clone size: few; D gene: -; V gene: TRBV5-1; CDR3 protein: CASAGVYEQYF; CDR3 DNA: TGCGCCAGCGCTGGTGTTTACGAGCAGTACTTC
J gene: TRBJ2-3; clone size: many; D gene: -; V gene: TRBV7-2; CDR3 protein: CASSLGWAQATDTQYF; CDR3 DNA: TGTGCCAGCAGCTTAGGTTGGGCCCAGGCGACAGATACGCAGTATTTT
J gene: TRBJ2-7; clone size: few; D gene: -; V gene: TRBV6-1; CDR3 protein: CASSNSMDGSYEQYF; CDR3 DNA: TGTGCCAGCAGTAATTCCATGGACGGCTCCTACGAGCAGTACTTC
J gene: TRBJ2-3; clone size: many; D gene: -; V gene: TRBV9; CDR3 protein: CASSVGDTQYF; CDR3 DNA: TGTGCCAGCAGCGTAGGGGATACGCAGTATTTT
J gene: TRBJ1-2; clone size: many; D gene: -; V gene: TRBV7-2; CDR3 protein: CASSLDRLGGYTF; CDR3 DNA: TGTGCCAGCAGCTTAGATAGGTTGGGTGGCTACACCTTC
J gene: TRBJ2-3; clone size: many; D gene: TRBD2; V gene: TRBV5-6; CDR3 protein: CASSLGLAGATWYTQYF; CDR3 DNA: TGTGCCAGCAGCTTGGGGCTAGCGGGAGCGACCTGGTATACGCAGTATTTT
J gene: TRBJ1-1; clone size: many; D gene: -; V gene: TRBV6-1; CDR3 protein: CASSEVQGAAEAFF; CDR3 DNA: TGTGCCAGCAGTGAAGTACAGGGCGCCGCTGAAGCTTTCTTT
J gene: TRBJ1-1; clone size: many; D gene: -; V gene: TRBV4-2; CDR3 protein: CASSKPPPATLNTEAFF; CDR3 DNA: TGTGCCAGCAGCAAACCACCCCCAGCGACACTGAACACTGAAGCTTTCTTT
J gene: TRBJ2-6; clone size: -; D gene: -; V gene: TRBV4-3; CDR3 protein: CASSRTINSGANVLTF; CDR3 DNA: TGCGCCAGCAGCAGGACCATCAACTCTGGGGCCAACGTCCTGACTTTC
J gene: TRBJ1-5; clone size: many; D gene: -; V gene: TRBV20-1; CDR3 protein: CSAAGLSSNQPQHF; CDR3 DNA: TGCAGTGCCGCAGGACTGTCTAGCAATCAGCCCCAGCATTTT
J gene: TRBJ2-2; clone size: -; D gene: TRBD1; V gene: TRBV9; CDR3 protein: CASSEGTGAGWELFF; CDR3 DNA: TGTGCCAGCAGCGAGGGGACAGGGGCCGGGTGGGAGCTGTTTTTT
J gene: TRBJ2-7; clone size: many; D gene: -; V gene: TRBV6-1; CDR3 protein: CASNSRDVTYEQYF; CDR3 DNA: TGTGCCAGCAACTCCCGGGACGTAACCTACGAGCAGTACTTC
J gene: TRBJ2-1; clone size: many; D gene: -; V gene: TRBV5-1; CDR3 protein: CASSLGGVSYNEQFF; CDR3 DNA: TGCGCCAGCAGCTTGGGCGGGGTCTCCTACAATGAGCAGTTCTTC
J gene: TRBJ2-3; clone size: -; D gene: -; V gene: TRBV28; CDR3 protein: CASSTIWDLDTQYF; CDR3 DNA: TGTGCCAGCAGTACGATATGGGATCTCGATACGCAGTATTTT
J gene: TRBJ2-7; clone size: many; D gene: TRBD1; V gene: TRBV28; CDR3 protein: CASSFFQGVYEQYF; CDR3 DNA: TGTGCCAGCAGTTTTTTTCAGGGGGTCTACGAGCAGTACTTC
J gene: TRBJ1-1; clone size: many; D gene: -; V gene: TRBV30; CDR3 protein: CAWGRSKGGTEAFF; CDR3 DNA: TGTGCCTGGGGTAGGTCAAAGGGCGGCACTGAAGCTTTCTTT
J gene: TRBJ1-5; clone size: -; D gene: -; V gene: TRBV6-2/TRBV6-3; CDR3 protein: CASSYAGLNQPQHF; CDR3 DNA: TGTGCCAGCAGTTATGCGGGCCTTAATCAGCCCCAGCATTTT
J gene: TRBJ1-2; clone size: -; D gene: -; V gene: TRBV6-6; CDR3 protein: CASSYVAGIASGYTF; CDR3 DNA: TGTGCCAGCAGTTACGTGGCAGGGATTGCGTCTGGCTACACCTTC
J gene: TRBJ1-3; clone size: -; D gene: -; V gene: TRBV15; CDR3 protein: CATSRASSGNTIYF; CDR3 DNA: TGTGCCACCAGCAGAGCTAGCTCTGGAAACACCATATATTTT
J gene: TRBJ2-4; clone size: many; D gene: -; V gene: TRBV3-1; CDR3 protein: CASSPTGRGAKNIQYF; CDR3 DNA: TGTGCCAGCAGCCCGACCGGGCGGGGAGCCAAAAACATTCAGTACTTC
J gene: TRBJ2-1; clone size: many; D gene: TRBD2; V gene: TRBV20-1; CDR3 protein: CSARDLIAGSEQFF; CDR3 DNA: TGCAGTGCTAGAGATCTAATAGCGGGAAGTGAGCAGTTCTTC
J gene: TRBJ1-2; clone size: few; D gene: -; V gene: TRBV2; CDR3 protein: CASRSQAATYGYTF; CDR3 DNA: TGTGCAAGTCGTTCTCAGGCAGCTACTTATGGCTACACCTTC
J gene: TRBJ2-2; clone size: -; D gene: TRBD1; V gene: TRBV4-3; CDR3 protein: CASTTGTGNTGELFF; CDR3 DNA: TGCGCCAGCACAACCGGGACAGGGAACACCGGGGAGCTGTTTTTT
J gene: TRBJ2-6; clone size: many; D gene: -; V gene: TRBV28; CDR3 protein: CASSLVGSGANVLTF; CDR3 DNA: TGTGCCAGCAGTTTAGTGGGGTCCGGGGCCAACGTCCTGACTTTC
J gene: TRBJ1-1; clone size: many; D gene: TRBD1; V gene: TRBV27; CDR3 protein: CASSQRDRKNTEAFF; CDR3 DNA: TGTGCCAGCAGCCAGAGGGACAGGAAGAACACTGAAGCTTTCTTT
J gene: TRBJ1-1; clone size: many; D gene: -; V gene: TRBV19; CDR3 protein: CASSINRLNTEAFF; CDR3 DNA: TGTGCCAGTAGTATCAACAGATTGAACACTGAAGCTTTCTTT
J gene: TRBJ1-4; clone size: many; D gene: -; V gene: TRBV2; CDR3 protein: CASRRQYNEKLFF; CDR3 DNA: TGTGCCAGCCGGAGACAGTATAATGAAAAACTGTTTTTT
J gene: TRBJ2-7; clone size: many; D gene: TRBD2; V gene: TRBV7-9; CDR3 protein: CASSLAGGEQYF; CDR3 DNA: TGTGCCAGCAGCCTAGCGGGAGGGGAGCAGTACTTC
J gene: TRBJ2-7; clone size: -; D gene: -; V gene: TRBV7-2; CDR3 protein: CASSQGASYEQYF; CDR3 DNA: TGTGCCAGCAGCCAAGGGGCTAGCTACGAGCAGTACTTC
J gene: TRBJ2-1; clone size: -; D gene: -; V gene: TRBV28; CDR3 protein: CASSPEGGQGYYNEQFF; CDR3 DNA: TGTGCCAGCAGCCCTGAGGGCGGGCAGGGTTATTACAATGAGCAGTTCTTC